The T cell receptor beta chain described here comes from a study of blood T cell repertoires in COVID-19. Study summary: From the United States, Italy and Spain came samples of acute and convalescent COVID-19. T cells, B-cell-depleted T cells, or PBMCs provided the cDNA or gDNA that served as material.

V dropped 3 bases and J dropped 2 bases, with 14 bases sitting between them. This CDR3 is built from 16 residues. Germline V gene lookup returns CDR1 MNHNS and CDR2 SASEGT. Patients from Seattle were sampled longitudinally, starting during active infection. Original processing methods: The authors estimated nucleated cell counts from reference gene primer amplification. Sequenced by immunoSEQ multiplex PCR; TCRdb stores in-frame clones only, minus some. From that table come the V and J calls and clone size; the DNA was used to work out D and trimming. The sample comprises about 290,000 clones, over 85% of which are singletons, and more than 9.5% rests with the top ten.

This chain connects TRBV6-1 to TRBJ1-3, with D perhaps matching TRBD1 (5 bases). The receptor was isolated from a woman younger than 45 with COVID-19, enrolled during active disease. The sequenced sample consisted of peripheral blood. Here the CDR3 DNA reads TGTGCCAGCAGTGAGGCGGGGGGGGTGACTGGAAACACCATATATTTT. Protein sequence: CASSEAGGVTGNTIYF.